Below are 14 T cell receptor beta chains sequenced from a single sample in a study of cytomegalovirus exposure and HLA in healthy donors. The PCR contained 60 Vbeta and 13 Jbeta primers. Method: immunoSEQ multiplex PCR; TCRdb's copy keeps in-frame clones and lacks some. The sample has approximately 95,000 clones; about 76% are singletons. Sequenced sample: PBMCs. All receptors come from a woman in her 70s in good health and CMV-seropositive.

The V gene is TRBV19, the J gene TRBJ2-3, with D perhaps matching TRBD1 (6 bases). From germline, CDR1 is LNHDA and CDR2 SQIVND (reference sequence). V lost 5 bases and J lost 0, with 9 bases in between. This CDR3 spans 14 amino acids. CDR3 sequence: CASSGRGSTDTQYF. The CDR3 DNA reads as TGTGCCAGTAGTGGCAGGGGAAGCACAGATACGCAGTATTTT.

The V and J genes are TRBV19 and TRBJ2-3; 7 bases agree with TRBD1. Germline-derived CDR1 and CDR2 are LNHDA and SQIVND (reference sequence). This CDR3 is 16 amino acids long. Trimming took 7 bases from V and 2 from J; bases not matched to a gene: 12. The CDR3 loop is CASNRAWDSNTDTQYF. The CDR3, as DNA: TGTGCCAGTAATCGGGCTTGGGACAGTAACACAGATACGCAGTATTTT.

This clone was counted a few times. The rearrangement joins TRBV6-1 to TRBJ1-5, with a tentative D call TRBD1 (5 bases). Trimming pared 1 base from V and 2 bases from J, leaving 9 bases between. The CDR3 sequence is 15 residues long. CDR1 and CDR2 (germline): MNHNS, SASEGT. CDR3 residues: CASSEVEGRNQPQHF. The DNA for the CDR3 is TGTGCCAGCAGTGAAGTGGAGGGACGCAATCAGCCCCAGCATTTT.

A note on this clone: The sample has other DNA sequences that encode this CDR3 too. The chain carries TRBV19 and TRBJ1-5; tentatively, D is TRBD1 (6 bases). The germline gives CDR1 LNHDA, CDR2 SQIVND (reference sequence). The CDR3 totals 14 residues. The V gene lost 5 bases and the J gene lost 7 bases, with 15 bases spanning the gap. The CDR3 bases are TGTGCCAGTAGTCCCCAACAGGGTAACCAGCCCCAGCATTTT. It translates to CASSPQQGNQPQHF.

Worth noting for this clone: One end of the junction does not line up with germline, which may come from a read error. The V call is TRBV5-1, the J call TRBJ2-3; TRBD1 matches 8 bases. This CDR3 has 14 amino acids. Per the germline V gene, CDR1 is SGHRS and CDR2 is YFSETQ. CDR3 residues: CASSLPGQADAQYF. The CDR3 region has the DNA TGCGCCAGCAGCTTGCCGGGACAGGCAGATGCGCAGTATTTT.

The CDR3 sequence: CASSIVYRGNTGELFF. The CDR3 DNA is TGTGCCAGTAGTATAGTATACCGGGGGAACACCGGGGAGCTGTTTTTT. The genes are TRBV19 and TRBJ2-2, with a possible D match to TRBD2 (5 bases). V was pared by 1 base and J by 1 base, with 10 bases between. CDR1 and CDR2 from the germline V gene are LNHDA and SQIVND (reference sequence). CDR3 length equals 16 residues.

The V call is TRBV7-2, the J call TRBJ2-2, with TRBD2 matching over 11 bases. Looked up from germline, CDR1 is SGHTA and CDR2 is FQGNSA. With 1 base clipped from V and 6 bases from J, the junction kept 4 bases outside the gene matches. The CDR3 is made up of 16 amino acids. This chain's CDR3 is CASSLGSGRAAGELFF. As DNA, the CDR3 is TGTGCCAGCAGCTTAGGTAGCGGGAGGGCCGCCGGGGAGCTGTTTTTT.

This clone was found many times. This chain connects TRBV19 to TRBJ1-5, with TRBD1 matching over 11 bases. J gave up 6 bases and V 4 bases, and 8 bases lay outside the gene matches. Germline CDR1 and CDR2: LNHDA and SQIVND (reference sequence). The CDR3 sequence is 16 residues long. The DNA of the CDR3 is TGTGCCAGTAGTACCCACGGGACAGGGGGTCCTCAGCCCCAGCATTTT. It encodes CASSTHGTGGPQPQHF.

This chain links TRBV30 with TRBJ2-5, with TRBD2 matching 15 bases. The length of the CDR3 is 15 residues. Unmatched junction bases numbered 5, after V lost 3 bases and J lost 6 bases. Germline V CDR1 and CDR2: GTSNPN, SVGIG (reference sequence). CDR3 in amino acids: CAWSAGTSGGKTQYF. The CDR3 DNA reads TGTGCCTGGAGCGCCGGGACTAGCGGGGGGAAGACCCAGTACTTC.

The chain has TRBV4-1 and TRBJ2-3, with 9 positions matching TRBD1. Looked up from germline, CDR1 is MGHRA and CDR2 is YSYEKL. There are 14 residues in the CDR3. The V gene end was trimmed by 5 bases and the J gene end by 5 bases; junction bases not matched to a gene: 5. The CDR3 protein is CASSFRDRVDTQYF. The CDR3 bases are TGCGCCAGCAGCTTCCGGGACAGGGTAGATACGCAGTATTTT.

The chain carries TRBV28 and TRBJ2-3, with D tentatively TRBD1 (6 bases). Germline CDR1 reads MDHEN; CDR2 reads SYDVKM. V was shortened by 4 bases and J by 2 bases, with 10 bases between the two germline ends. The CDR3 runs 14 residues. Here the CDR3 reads CASSYRTATDTQYF. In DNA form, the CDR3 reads TGTGCCAGCAGTTATCGGACAGCCACAGATACGCAGTATTTT.

CDR3 protein: CSAQSRGSYNEQFF. CDR3 sequence (DNA): TGCAGCGCCCAATCCAGGGGGTCCTACAATGAGCAGTTCTTC. The chain is built from TRBV29-1 and TRBJ2-1, with 7 bases matching TRBD1. The V and J ends lost 7 bases and 1 base, in that order; junction bases with no gene match: 7. Germline values: CDR1 SQVTM, CDR2 ANQGSEA. This CDR3 has 14 residues.

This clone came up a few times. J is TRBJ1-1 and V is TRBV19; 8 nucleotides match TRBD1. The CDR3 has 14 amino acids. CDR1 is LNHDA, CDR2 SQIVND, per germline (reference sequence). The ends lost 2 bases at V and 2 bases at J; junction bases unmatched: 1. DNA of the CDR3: TGTGCCAGTAGTATACAGGGGGCTAACACTGAAGCTTTCTTT. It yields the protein CASSIQGANTEAFF. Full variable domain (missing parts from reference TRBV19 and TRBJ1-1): DGGITQSPKYLFRKEGQNVTLSCEQNLNHDAMYWYRQDPGQGLRLIYYSQIVNDFQKGDIAEGYSVSREKKESFPLTVTSAQKNPTAFYLCASSIQGANTEAFFGQGTRLTVV.

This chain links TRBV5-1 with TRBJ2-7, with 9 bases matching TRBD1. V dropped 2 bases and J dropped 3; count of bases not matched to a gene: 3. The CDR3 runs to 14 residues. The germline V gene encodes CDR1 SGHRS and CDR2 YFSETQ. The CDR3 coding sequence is TGCGCCAGCAGCTTACGGGGACAGGGCTACGAGCAGTACTTC. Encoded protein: CASSLRGQGYEQYF.